The next 29 T cell receptor beta chains were all read from a single sample in a study of blood T cell repertoires in COVID-19. The protocol was immunoSEQ multiplex PCR, while the TCRdb copy is restricted to in-frame clones and leaves out a portion. Of 22,000 or so clones detected, less than 95% appear once; the ten largest clones hold roughly 4.2%. Sequencing was performed on peripheral blood. These receptors were obtained from a human donor in a cohort sampled during active COVID-19.

The chain carries TRBV6-4 and TRBJ2-1; D perhaps matches TRBD1 (6 bases). Germline loops: CDR1 MRHNA, CDR2 SNTAGT. V lost 6 bases, J lost 7 bases, and 16 bases lay in between. The CDR3 consists of 14 residues. This CDR3 reads CASSPPGQNNEQFF. DNA of the CDR3: TGTGCCAGCAGCCCACCGGGACAAAATAATGAGCAGTTCTTC.

This chain links TRBV7-9 with TRBJ2-5; TRBD2 matches 8 bases. CDR1 and CDR2 from the germline V gene are SEHNR and FQNEAQ (reference sequence). Trimming cost V 4 bases and J 5 bases; bases outside gene matches: 9. The CDR3 length is 15 residues. CDR3 sequence: CASSSSGTGGETQYF. The CDR3, as DNA: TGTGCCAGCAGCTCCTCCGGGACGGGAGGGGAGACCCAGTACTTC.

This clone has just one count. This same CDR3 is encoded by further DNA sequences in the sample. The chain combines TRBV6-5 with TRBJ1-6; 7 nucleotides match TRBD1. V lost 2 bases and J lost 7; bases outside the gene matches: 5. The CDR3 runs to 15 residues. CDR1 is MNHEY, CDR2 SVGAGI, per germline. CDR3 amino acids: CASSYENRGNSPLHF. CDR3 DNA: TGTGCCAGCAGTTACGAAAACAGGGGCAATTCACCCCTCCACTTT.

This clone was observed once. CDR3 in DNA: TGCAGTGCTAGGGGGGGGTCCGAGCAGTACGTC. This sequence encodes CSARGGSEQYV. V gene TRBV20-1 combines with J gene TRBJ2-7; TRBD2 matches at 7 bases. V lost 3 bases and J lost 6; bases outside the gene matches: 2. The CDR3 covers 11 residues. Per germline, CDR1 DFQATT and CDR2 SNEGSKA (reference sequence).

Worth noting for this clone: Other DNA sequences from this sample encode an identical CDR3 as well. For the CDR3, the DNA is TGCGCCAGCAGCCAGACAGACAGGGCTCCCGGGGAGCTGTTTTTT. Translating it yields CASSQTDRAPGELFF. The gene calls are TRBV4-3 and TRBJ2-2; 7 bases are a match to TRBD1. CDR1 and CDR2 (germline): LGHNA, YSLEER. With V trimmed by 3 bases and J by 6 bases, 7 bases remained unmatched. The CDR3 runs 15 residues.

The gene calls are TRBV5-4 and TRBJ1-3; tentatively, D is TRBD1 (6 bases). V lost 2 bases and J 0 bases, leaving 12 bases between the germline ends. Germline V gene sequence: CDR1 SGHNT, CDR2 YYREEE (reference sequence). The CDR3 length is 16 residues. CDR3 sequence (DNA): TGTGCCAGCAGCTTAGGTGGACAGAGCTCTGGAAACACCATATATTTT. It codes for CASSLGGQSSGNTIYF.

The V call is TRBV4-3, the J call TRBJ1-6; tentative D call: TRBD1 (5 bases). V gave up 0 bases and J gave up 5 bases, with 14 bases separating them. This CDR3 has 17 amino acids. Germline CDR1 is LGHNA and CDR2 is YSLEER. The CDR3 reads CASSQDGWAGNNSPLHF. The CDR3 DNA sequence: TGCGCCAGCAGCCAAGATGGATGGGCAGGGAATAATTCACCCCTCCACTTT.

The chain links TRBV27 to TRBJ2-1; D gene ambiguous. The V end was cut by 2 bases, the J end by 6 bases, with 14 bases between. The CDR3 is 15 amino acids. From germline, CDR1 is MNHEY and CDR2 SMNVEV (reference sequence). This chain's CDR3 is CASSLGLSSFNEQFF. As DNA, the CDR3 is TGTGCCAGCAGTTTAGGGCTTAGTTCTTTCAATGAGCAGTTCTTC.

The chain links TRBV2 to TRBJ2-3, with a possible D match to TRBD2 (5 bases). V dropped 0 bases and J dropped 1 base, with 8 bases sitting between them. The CDR3 is 15 residues long. Germline CDR1 is SNHLY and CDR2 is FYNNEI. The CDR3 protein is CASSEAGVGTDTQYF. The CDR3 DNA reads as TGTGCCAGCAGTGAAGCGGGAGTCGGCACAGATACGCAGTATTTT.

The chain combines TRBV30 with TRBJ2-4; possibly TRBD1 for D (9 bases). V gave up 3 bases and J gave up 7 bases, with 25 bases separating them. Germline CDR1 and CDR2: GTSNPN and SVGIG (reference sequence). This CDR3 spans 17 amino acids. The CDR3 DNA reads TGTGCCTGGAGCATCATAGCGGGACAGGGCGATGGGAACATTCAGTACTTC. Protein: CAWSIIAGQGDGNIQYF.

Only one count was recorded for this clone. The chain uses TRBV7-2 and TRBJ2-7; a possible D gene is TRBD2 (7 bases). This CDR3 region has 16 residues. The V gene's germline CDR1 is SGHTA and CDR2 FQGNSA. V dropped 1 base and J dropped 6 bases, with 19 bases sitting between them. This CDR3 reads CASSLGAGGLVSEQYF. In DNA, the CDR3 is TGTGCCAGCAGCTTAGGGGCCGGGGGGCTGGTATCCGAGCAGTACTTC.

The J gene is TRBJ2-1, the V gene TRBV19, with a tentative D call TRBD1 (5 bases). The CDR3 spans 15 residues. Trimming pared 1 base from V and 6 bases from J, leaving 13 bases between. CDR1 and CDR2 from the germline V gene are LNHDA and SQIVND (reference sequence). CDR3 sequence (DNA): TGTGCCAGTAGTATAGCGCAGGGTCGTGTCAATGAGCAGTTCTTC. This gives the protein CASSIAQGRVNEQFF.

The V call is TRBV10-1, the J call TRBJ2-3; D remains ambiguous. CDR3 length: 16 amino acids. Looked up from germline, CDR1 is WNHNN and CDR2 is SYGVQD (reference sequence). V was clipped by 0 bases and J by 0 bases, with 10 bases between them. In DNA, the CDR3 is TGCGCCAGCAGTGAGTCGTCACCAGGTAGCACAGATACGCAGTATTTT. Translation gives CASSESSPGSTDTQYF.

The chain has TRBV7-9 and TRBJ1-1, with a weak D call TRBD1 (6 bases). This CDR3 is built from 14 residues. V lost 6 bases and J 6 bases, leaving 17 bases between the germline ends. Germline V gene data show CDR1 as SEHNR and CDR2 as FQNEAQ (reference sequence). The CDR3 sequence: CASSYPSQGPEAFF. CDR3 nucleotides: TGTGCCAGCAGTTACCCAAGCCAGGGGCCTGAAGCTTTCTTT.

The gene calls are TRBV10-1 and TRBJ2-1, with 10 bases identical to TRBD2. The V segment lost 4 bases and the J segment 6 bases; nucleotides outside the gene matches: 9. CDR3 size: 16 residues. Germline V gene data show CDR1 as WNHNN and CDR2 as SYGVQD (reference sequence). In DNA, the CDR3 is TGCGCCAGCAGTGTGTACTCCGGGACTAGCGCCAATGAGCAGTTCTTC. It encodes CASSVYSGTSANEQFF.

The sample holds a few counts of this clone. The rearrangement uses TRBV20-1 and TRBJ1-6; 7 nucleotides match TRBD1. Trimming cost V 3 bases and J 7 bases; bases outside gene matches: 12. Germline V CDR1 and CDR2: DFQATT, SNEGSKA (reference sequence). The CDR3 length is 16 residues. The CDR3 DNA reads as TGCAGTGCTAGTCCCCGAGGGTCAGGGGGGAATTCACCCCTCCACTTT. Translation: CSASPRGSGGNSPLHF.

The V and J genes are TRBV12-3 or TRBV12-4 and TRBJ1-2, with 8 bases fitting TRBD1. With V trimmed by 6 bases and J by 4 bases, 4 bases remained unmatched. This CDR3 is 13 amino acids long. This chain's CDR3 is CASSPGQGYGYTF. For the CDR3, the DNA is TGTGCCAGCAGCCCCGGACAGGGCTATGGCTACACCTTC.

The chain has TRBV5-4 and TRBJ1-4; 10 positions match TRBD1. The CDR3 has 15 amino acids. In germline, CDR1 is SGHNT, CDR2 YYREEE (reference sequence). The ends lost 1 base at V and 6 bases at J; junction bases unmatched: 3. The DNA of the CDR3 is TGTGCCAGCAGCTTGTCCGGGACAGGGGATGAAAAACTGTTTTTT. Encoded protein: CASSLSGTGDEKLFF.

This clone was counted a single time. The chain couples TRBV5-6 to TRBJ2-7; D call uncertain. V dropped 4 bases and J dropped 3 bases, with 5 bases sitting between them. The CDR3 runs 11 residues. Germline V CDR1 and CDR2: SGHDT, YYEEEE. CDR3 in amino acids: CASSQNYEQYF. In DNA, the CDR3 is TGTGCCAGCAGCCAAAACTACGAGCAGTACTTC.

The chain joins TRBV29-1 to TRBJ1-1; possible D gene TRBD1, 6 bases. CDR3 length: 11 residues. The V end was cut by 7 bases, the J end by 3 bases, with 9 bases between. Looked up from germline, CDR1 is SQVTM and CDR2 is ANQGSEA. The CDR3 DNA reads TGCAGCGGCAGGGGTTACACTGAAGCTTTCTTT. This gives the protein CSGRGYTEAFF.

The rearrangement joins TRBV25-1 to TRBJ1-2; 11 nucleotides align to TRBD1. The junction had 6 bases not matched to a gene; V was cut back by 4 bases and J by 2 bases. CDR3 size: 16 residues. Germline lookup yields CDR1 MGHDK and CDR2 SYGVNS. CDR3 bases: TGTGCCAGCAGTGCCTCTGGACAGGGGGCCAACTATGGCTACACCTTC. Amino acids: CASSASGQGANYGYTF.

The V gene is TRBV6-5, the J gene TRBJ2-3; D is possibly TRBD2 (6 bases). Germline V lookup: CDR1 MNHEY, CDR2 SVGAGI. Trimming took 7 bases from V and 2 from J, leaving 10 bases between them. CDR3 length: 13 amino acids. In DNA form, the CDR3 reads TGTGCCAGCACCCGGGACTTCACAGATACGCAGTATTTT. Amino acid sequence: CASTRDFTDTQYF.

The chain combines TRBV11-3 with TRBJ2-7; 9 positions agree with TRBD2. CDR1 and CDR2 (germline): SGHNT, YENEEA. J was trimmed by 4 bases and V by 4 bases; bases with no gene match: 5. The CDR3 is made up of 14 amino acids. CDR3 protein: CASSYSGSPYEQYV. The CDR3 bases are TGTGCCAGCAGCTATAGCGGGAGTCCATACGAGCAGTACGTC.

V and J are TRBV30 and TRBJ2-1; TRBD2 aligns across 10 bases. Trimming cost V 4 bases and J 6 bases; bases outside gene matches: 6. The CDR3 covers 14 residues. Germline V gene data show CDR1 as GTSNPN and CDR2 as SVGIG (reference sequence). The chain's CDR3 is CAWTGTSVFNEQFF. The CDR3 DNA follows: TGTGCCTGGACCGGGACTAGCGTCTTCAATGAGCAGTTCTTC.

CDR3 loop: CASSKSGRGDTQYF. The DNA for the CDR3 is TGTGCCAGCAGCAAAAGCGGGAGAGGAGATACGCAGTATTTT. V usage is TRBV6-2 or TRBV6-3 and J usage is TRBJ2-3; 8 bases line up with TRBD2. CDR3 size: 14 residues. The germline V gene encodes CDR1 MNHEY and CDR2 SVGEGT. J was trimmed by 5 bases and V by 6 bases; bases with no gene match: 7.

CDR3 sequence: CASSSMGRSQGEAFF. The CDR3 coding sequence is TGTGCCAGCAGTAGTATGGGCAGATCTCAGGGTGAAGCTTTCTTT. V is TRBV6-5 and J is TRBJ1-1, with D possibly TRBD1 on 5 matching bases. CDR3 length: 15 residues. Germline V gene sequence: CDR1 MNHEY, CDR2 SVGAGI. The V end was cut by 5 bases, the J end by 7 bases, with 20 bases between.

The V gene is TRBV4-1, the J gene TRBJ2-3, with TRBD2 as a possible D gene (6 bases). The CDR3 spans 14 residues. Per the germline V gene, CDR1 is MGHRA and CDR2 is YSYEKL. Trimming took 1 base from V and 3 from J, leaving 8 bases between them. The CDR3 DNA reads as TGCGCCAGCAGCCAAGTTGGGGGGACAGATACGCAGTATTTT. It encodes CASSQVGGTDTQYF.

This rearrangement joins TRBV7-6 to TRBJ2-3; TRBD2 matches at 9 bases. Looked up from germline, CDR1 is SGHVS and CDR2 is FNYEAQ. The V segment lost 0 bases and the J segment 1 base; nucleotides outside the gene matches: 2. CDR3 length: 16 amino acids. CDR3 nucleotides: TGTGCCAGCAGCTTAGCGGGCGGGAGGGGCACAGATACGCAGTATTTT. Encoded protein: CASSLAGGRGTDTQYF.

The CDR3 nucleotides read TGTGCCAGCTCGCCCCTAAAAAACATTCAGTACTTC. As protein: CASSPLKNIQYF. V and J are TRBV18 and TRBJ2-4; the D is unclear. CDR1 and CDR2 (germline): KGHSH, LQKENI. The CDR3 is 12 amino acids. V was shortened by 6 bases and J by 4 bases, with 7 bases between the two germline ends.